The next 18 T cell receptor beta chains were all read from a single sample in a study of human T cells and chemical hapten exposure. As to time point: patch test 3, about 24 weeks after DPC sensitization. Treatment reported: therapeutic diphenylcyclopropenone sensitization with weekly scalp DPC. TCRdb re-called the RACE reads through MiXCR, storing one row per CDR3 protein. The profile shows 99,000 or so distinct CDR3 sequences, approximately 36% of them singletons. The material sequenced was whole blood, taken in connection with sensitization to the hapten diphenylcyclopropenone (DPC). The receptor source for this set is a man aged 40-49 years with alopecia areata. Some clones in this sample may be carry-over from other donors' samples.

V and J are TRBV28 and TRBJ2-5; TRBD2 agrees at 7 bases. Germline lookup yields CDR1 MDHEN and CDR2 SYDVKM. The V and J ends lost 8 bases and 5 bases, in that order; junction bases with no gene match: 20. The CDR3 is 17 residues long. CDR3 residues: CASDTPLTRTREETQYF. CDR3 DNA: TGTGCCAGCGATACACCTTTGACCCGGACTAGGGAGGAGACCCAGTACTTC.

This clonotype has just a few counts. This chain joins TRBV5-4 and TRBJ2-2; unclear D gene. V was clipped by 4 bases and J by 1 base, with 8 bases between them. Germline CDR1 is SGHNT and CDR2 is YYREEE (reference sequence). The CDR3 has 14 amino acids. For the CDR3, the DNA is TGTGCCAGCAGCCAGCCGCTGAACACCGGGGAGCTGTTTTTT. Encoded protein: CASSQPLNTGELFF.

The chain recombines TRBV30 with TRBJ2-2; the match to TRBD2 covers 11 bases. The CDR3 has 15 amino acids. V lost 1 base, J lost 7 bases, and 5 bases stayed unmatched. The germline CDR1 and CDR2 sequences are GTSNPN and SVGIG (reference sequence). The CDR3, as DNA: TGTGCCTGGAGTGCGCTAGCGGGAGGAGTCGGGGAGCTGTTTTTT. This codes for CAWSALAGGVGELFF.

This clonotype was seen once. The chain uses TRBV6-5 and TRBJ1-2; a weak D match, TRBD1 (5 bases). Trimming took off 7 bases at V and 1 base at J, with 16 bases between the two ends. The CDR3 sequence is 15 residues long. Germline V lookup: CDR1 MNHEY, CDR2 SVGAGI. Written as DNA, the CDR3 is TGTGCCAGCACCTCCGACTGGGGCGATAACTATGGCTACACCTTC. Its translation is CASTSDWGDNYGYTF.

This chain uses TRBV7-9 with TRBJ2-7, with no clear D. The germline CDR1 and CDR2 sequences are SEHNR and FQNEAQ (reference sequence). The CDR3 totals 12 residues. With 6 bases removed from V and 6 bases from J, the gap between germline ends came to 12 bases. The CDR3 DNA reads TGTGCCAGCAGGTATGGCTCTGGCGAGCAGTACGTC. Translating it yields CASRYGSGEQYV.

This chain connects TRBV6-5 to TRBJ2-3; no reliable D call. Germline CDR1 reads MNHEY; CDR2 reads SVGAGI. Trimming stripped 6 bases from V and 5 bases from J, with 12 bases between. The CDR3 consists of 13 residues. CDR3 DNA sequence: TGTGCCAGCAGGGATGTCCTTAGAGATACGCAGTATTTT. Amino acid sequence: CASRDVLRDTQYF.

A few counts support this clonotype. The rearrangement joins TRBV7-2 to TRBJ2-3; 9 bases line up with TRBD1. CDR3 size: 16 residues. From germline, CDR1 is SGHTA and CDR2 FQGNSA. The V and J ends lost 6 bases and 6 bases, in that order; junction bases with no gene match: 13. CDR3 DNA: TGTGCCAGCAGAGGAACAGGGGGCCGATCCTACGATACGCAGTATTTT. Translating gives CASRGTGGRSYDTQYF.

The chain carries TRBV6-2 or TRBV6-3 and TRBJ2-4, with TRBD1 as a possible D gene (6 bases). Germline CDR1 MNHEY, CDR2 SVGEGT. V was clipped by 4 bases and J by 5 bases, with 12 bases between them. The CDR3 consists of 14 residues. The CDR3 loop is CASSSGVSENIQYF. As DNA, the CDR3 is TGTGCCAGCAGTTCAGGGGTATCCGAAAACATTCAGTACTTC.

This clonotype has just a few counts. The rearrangement links TRBV7-8 to TRBJ2-3; D not certain. V lost 1 base to trimming and J lost 2 bases, with 7 bases between them. The CDR3 is 14 residues long. Per germline, CDR1 SGHVS and CDR2 FQNEAQ. The CDR3 region is CASSLGLPTDTQYF. CDR3 nucleotides: TGTGCCAGCAGCTTAGGCCTACCCACAGATACGCAGTATTTT.

This sequence joins TRBV27 and TRBJ2-4; no reliable D call. This CDR3 has 12 amino acids. Germline V CDR1 and CDR2: MNHEY, SMNVEV (reference sequence). The V end lost 4 bases, the J end lost 7 bases, and 8 bases lay between the germline ends. The DNA of the CDR3 is TGTGCCAGCAGTTCTCCAGCGAACATTCAGTACTTC. Its translation is CASSSPANIQYF.

This clonotype came up a few times. The gene calls are TRBV5-6 and TRBJ1-1; possibly TRBD1 for D (6 bases). This CDR3 is built from 14 residues. Germline V gives CDR1 SGHDT, CDR2 YYEEEE. V lost 1 base, J lost 2 bases, and 9 bases lay in between. CDR3 residues: CASSLQGTNTEAFF. CDR3 DNA sequence: TGTGCCAGCAGCTTGCAGGGGACTAACACTGAAGCTTTCTTT. Based on the CDR3 plus reference TRBV5-6 and TRBJ1-1, the full variable domain is DAGVTQSPTHLIKTRGQQVTLRCSPKSGHDTVSWYQQALGQGPQFIFQYYEEEERQRGNFPDRFSGHQFPNYSSELNVNALLLGDSALYLCASSLQGTNTEAFFGQGTRLTVV.

The chain is built from TRBV3-1 and TRBJ2-2; possibly TRBD1 or TRBD2 for D (6 bases each). Germline V gene sequence: CDR1 LGHDT, CDR2 YNNKEL (reference sequence). V dropped 4 bases and J dropped 4 bases, with 10 bases sitting between them. There are 14 residues in the CDR3. The CDR3 nucleotides are TGTGCCAGCAGCCGAAAGGGGGGCACCGGGGAGCTGTTTTTT. Translation gives CASSRKGGTGELFF.

This clonotype was seen a few times. The rearrangement uses TRBV12-3 or TRBV12-4 and TRBJ2-2; no clear D gene. CDR3 length equals 12 residues. V lost 5 bases and J lost 2, with 3 bases in between. CDR3 protein: CASSVNTGELFF. Written as DNA, the CDR3 is TGTGCCAGCAGTGTAAACACCGGGGAGCTGTTTTTT.

This clonotype showed up many times. This chain connects TRBV20-1 to TRBJ2-7; 11 bases match TRBD2. Germline V lookup: CDR1 DFQATT, CDR2 SNEGSKA (reference sequence). The length of the CDR3 is 14 residues. J lost 4 bases, V lost 5 bases, and 7 bases had no gene match. Written as DNA, the CDR3 is TGCAGTGCTCCCAGAACTAGCGGGAGTTACGAGCAGTACTTC. This sequence encodes CSAPRTSGSYEQYF.

V gene TRBV6-2 or TRBV6-3 combines with J gene TRBJ2-5; 9 positions agree with TRBD1. This CDR3 is built from 14 residues. Trimming took 6 bases from V and 2 from J; bases not matched to a gene: 4. Germline CDR1 reads MNHEY; CDR2 reads SVGEGT. The CDR3 nucleotides are TGTGCCAGCAGGGGGACAGGGCCGCAAGAGACCCAGTACTTC. Protein sequence: CASRGTGPQETQYF.

The V call is TRBV10-2, the J call TRBJ1-1, with D unclear. V was cut by 4 bases and J by 1 base, with 7 bases left in between. Germline-derived CDR1 and CDR2 are WSHSY and SAAADI. This CDR3 is 13 amino acids long. The DNA for the CDR3 is TGCGCCAGCAGTGCCCAGAAGAACACTGAAGCTTTCTTT. This codes for CASSAQKNTEAFF.

The chain joins TRBV7-8 to TRBJ1-6; TRBD1 matches at 10 bases. Germline assignment: CDR1 SGHVS and CDR2 FQNEAQ. This CDR3 contains 14 residues. V was clipped by 5 bases and J by 7 bases; unmatched bases: 2. CDR3 region: CASSGTGENSPLHF. CDR3 DNA sequence: TGTGCCAGCAGCGGGACAGGGGAAAATTCACCCCTCCACTTT.

V usage is TRBV2 and J usage is TRBJ2-1; D could derive from TRBD1 or TRBD2 (5 bases each). The CDR3 length is 14 residues. The germline V and J ends were trimmed by 7 bases and 8 bases, with 18 bases remaining between them. Germline CDR1 and CDR2: SNHLY and FYNNEI. CDR3 bases: TGTGCCAGCAAGGTGACGGGGCAAGCGGATGAGCAGTTCTTC. Translation gives CASKVTGQADEQFF.